Below are 16 T cell receptor beta chains sequenced from a single sample in a study of blood T cell repertoires in COVID-19. The table came from immunoSEQ multiplex PCR; TCRdb's copy has only in-frame clones and leaves some out. Of around 87,000 clones listed, around four fifths are singletons. The sequenced material came from peripheral blood. These receptors were collected from a human donor in a cohort sampled during active COVID-19.

The rearrangement joins TRBV18 to TRBJ1-1, with a possible D match to TRBD1 (5 bases). Trimming cost V 5 bases and J 1 base, with 11 bases left between them. Germline V CDR1 and CDR2: KGHSH, LQKENI. This CDR3 is 14 amino acids long. As DNA, the CDR3 is TGTGCCAGCTCATCCCAAACAGGGAACACTGAAGCTTTCTTT. Residues: CASSSQTGNTEAFF.

The V and J genes are TRBV2 and TRBJ2-1; 11 positions agree with TRBD2. V lost 0 bases, J lost 7 bases, and 5 bases stayed unmatched. Per the germline V gene, CDR1 is SNHLY and CDR2 is FYNNEI. The CDR3 contains 16 residues. In nucleotides, the CDR3 is TGTGCCAGCAGTGAAGCGATAGCGGGAGGGGGGAATGAGCAGTTCTTC. It specifies CASSEAIAGGGNEQFF.

Regarding this clone: Other DNA sequences within the sample encode an identical CDR3. The chain couples TRBV28 to TRBJ2-7; no reliable D call. This CDR3 contains 11 residues. Trimming left V 2 bases short and J 4 bases short, with 3 bases between. Germline V gene data show CDR1 as MDHEN and CDR2 as SYDVKM. In nucleotides, the CDR3 is TGTGCCAGCAGTTTAGAGTACGAGCAGTACTTC. Amino acids: CASSLEYEQYF.

This clone was counted between two and nine times. The CDR3 DNA reads TGTGCCAGCAGACCTGGAGCAGGGGCTGCGGATTCACCCCTCCACTTT. Amino acid sequence: CASRPGAGAADSPLHF. The V gene is TRBV11-2, the J gene TRBJ1-6; D possibly corresponds to TRBD1 (6 bases). CDR3 size: 16 residues. Trimming removed 6 bases at V and 8 bases at J, with 20 bases between. CDR1 SGHAT and CDR2 FQNNGV come from the germline V gene.

This rearrangement joins TRBV5-1 to TRBJ1-4; 7 bases align to TRBD1. This CDR3 is 16 amino acids long. Germline V gene data show CDR1 as SGHRS and CDR2 as YFSETQ. The trim removed 4 bases at V and 0 bases at J, leaving 6 bases unmatched. CDR3 in amino acids: CASSLLGQPTNEKLFF. CDR3 sequence (DNA): TGCGCCAGCAGCCTACTGGGACAGCCAACTAATGAAAAACTGTTTTTT. Looking up the rest from reference TRBV5-1 and TRBJ1-4 gives the full variable domain: KAGVTQTPRYLIKTRGQQVTLSCSPISGHRSVSWYQQTPGQGLQFLFEYFSETQRNKGNFPGRFSGRQFSNSRSEMNVSTLELGDSALYLCASSLLGQPTNEKLFFGSGTQLSVL.

This clone has more than one count but fewer than ten. The chain joins TRBV19 to TRBJ1-1; 8 nucleotides line up with TRBD1. With V trimmed by 6 bases and J by 4 bases, 4 bases remained unmatched. Germline CDR1 reads LNHDA; CDR2 reads SQIVND (reference sequence). This CDR3 contains 13 residues. The CDR3 loop is CASSPRGRTEAFF. In nucleotides, the CDR3 is TGTGCCAGTAGCCCCAGGGGGCGCACTGAAGCTTTCTTT.

This chain uses TRBV28 with TRBJ1-6; 7 bases are a match to TRBD1. This CDR3 contains 17 residues. CDR1 is MDHEN, CDR2 SYDVKM, per germline. V shed 7 bases, J shed 8 bases, and the junction held 17 bases outside the gene matches. CDR3 sequence (DNA): TGTGCCAGCACCAGGGGGGTCAGTCGAGCCTTTCATTCACCCCTCCACTTT. Translation: CASTRGVSRAFHSPLHF.

In this sample, this clone turned up many times. The genes are TRBV9 and TRBJ1-3; TRBD1 matches at 7 bases. Unmatched junction bases numbered 4, after V lost 0 bases and J lost 4 bases. The CDR3 contains 15 residues. Germline V gene sequence: CDR1 SGDLS, CDR2 YYNGEE. The CDR3 region has the DNA TGTGCCAGCAGCGTAGAGACAGGGCGAGGAAACACCATATATTTT. As protein: CASSVETGRGNTIYF.

CDR3 in amino acids: CASRPGQGAGYNEQFF. CDR3 sequence (DNA): TGTGCCAGCAGACCGGGACAGGGGGCGGGTTACAATGAGCAGTTCTTC. The chain couples TRBV27 to TRBJ2-1, with 12 bases matching TRBD1. With V trimmed by 6 bases and J by 4 bases, 7 bases remained unmatched. The CDR3 has 16 amino acids. Germline values: CDR1 MNHEY, CDR2 SMNVEV (reference sequence).

The chain carries TRBV2 and TRBJ2-1; 7 nucleotides align to TRBD2. The CDR3 runs to 14 residues. J gave up 8 bases and V 2 bases, and 6 bases lay outside the gene matches. The germline V gene encodes CDR1 SNHLY and CDR2 FYNNEI. The CDR3 DNA follows: TGTGCCAGCAGTGAATTCGGTACTAGCGATGAGCAGTTCTTC. Amino acids: CASSEFGTSDEQFF. Combining the CDR3 with reference TRBV2 and TRBJ2-1 gives the whole variable domain EPEVTQTPSHQVTQMGQEVILRCVPISNHLYFYWYRQILGQKVEFLVSFYNNEISEKSEIFDDQFSVERPDGSNFTLKIRSTKLEDSAMYFCASSEFGTSDEQFFGPGTRLTVL.

The chain couples TRBV12-3 or TRBV12-4 to TRBJ1-5, with 10 positions matching TRBD1. This CDR3 has 13 residues. J gave up 6 bases and V 6 bases, and 2 bases lay outside the gene matches. CDR3 amino acids: CASRTGGSQPQHF. As DNA, the CDR3 is TGTGCCAGCAGGACAGGGGGCAGTCAGCCCCAGCATTTT.

This clone was found once. This sequence joins TRBV30 and TRBJ1-6, with D possibly matching TRBD1 (6 bases). Deletions cut 3 bases from V and 10 bases from J, with 13 bases between. Germline V gene data show CDR1 as GTSNPN and CDR2 as SVGIG (reference sequence). This CDR3 is 13 amino acids long. This CDR3 is CAWRGQGRSPLHF. CDR3 bases: TGTGCCTGGAGAGGGCAGGGGCGCTCACCCCTCCACTTT.

J is TRBJ2-7 and V is TRBV28, with 10 bases lining up with TRBD2. The CDR3 length is 16 residues. Germline CDR1 reads MDHEN; CDR2 reads SYDVKM. J was trimmed by 4 bases and V by 5 bases; bases with no gene match: 11. The CDR3 region has the DNA TGTGCCAGCAGTCGAGTGGCGGCTAGCGGGAGTTACGAGCAGTACTTC. Translating gives CASSRVAASGSYEQYF.

The chain joins TRBV2 to TRBJ2-2, with 8 nucleotides matching TRBD2. The CDR3 runs 14 residues. From germline, CDR1 is SNHLY and CDR2 FYNNEI. V lost 6 bases and J lost 6; bases outside the gene matches: 6. DNA for the CDR3: TGTGCCAGCAGGGAGACTAGCGCGGCCGGGGAGCTGTTTTTT. Its translation: CASRETSAAGELFF.

This clone was counted between two and nine times. This chain connects TRBV5-5 to TRBJ1-3, with D hard to call. Trimming stripped 1 base from V and 4 bases from J, with 9 bases between. The CDR3 contains 14 residues. CDR1 and CDR2 from the germline V gene are SGHKS and YYEKEE (reference sequence). CDR3: CASSLSYGGNTIYF. CDR3 nucleotide sequence: TGTGCCAGCAGCTTGTCCTACGGGGGAAACACCATATATTTT.

The chain uses TRBV2 and TRBJ1-5; the match to TRBD1 covers 9 bases. V lost 6 bases and J lost 4; bases outside the gene matches: 7. Germline V gene data show CDR1 as SNHLY and CDR2 as FYNNEI. This CDR3 has 15 amino acids. The CDR3 sequence: CASSGTGRENQPQHF. CDR3 bases: TGTGCCAGCAGCGGGACAGGGCGCGAGAATCAGCCCCAGCATTTT.